This T cell receptor beta chain comes out of a study of molecular identifiers for immune sequencing clone quantification (dated by TCRdb to 2016 to 2019). In the study overall: In a replicate experiment, RNA from around 20,000 or 100,000 naive CD8 T cells was split into five aliquots, four of which were sequenced. This methods study used CD8 T cells to benchmark TCR RNA copy counting and molecular-identifier clustering-based TCR repertoire sequencing (MIDCIRS).

Naive CD8 T cell libraries were made from about 21,000 to 970,000 sorted cells using 10%, 30% or 50% of purified RNA. On a BD FACSAria II, naive CD8 T cells were FACS-sorted as CD8+CD4-CCR7+CD45RA+ and collected into RLT Plus buffer. To test detection sensitivity, Jurkat RNA equal to ten TCR copies was added to samples of roughly 17,000-1,100,000 naive CD8 T cells. CD8 T cells were enriched using RosetteSep CD8+ T Cell Enrichment Cocktail and Ficoll-Paque, and the enriched cells then underwent ACK red cell lysis. Libraries were built with PCR. Sequencing used an Illumina HiSeq 4000. Preparation of bulk TCR libraries followed a previously described approach, with the TCR primers listed in Table S5. Purification of total RNA was performed with the Qiagen AllPrep DNA/RNA kit. Before analysis, reads from multiple sequencing runs of one library were combined. The authors processed their data as follows. Only reads with exact TCR constant sequence were kept, trimmed to 150 nt, and grouped by their 12-nt molecular barcodes. Reads within each barcode group were sub-clustered using a 15% Levenshtein threshold, and quality-weighted consensus sequences were constructed for each RNA molecule. Non-functional sequences were excluded, and lower-count sequences lying one edit away from another sequence were also excluded. Based on fitting two negative binomial distributions, any barcode sub-cluster with under 20% of the maximum read count was discarded. The public reads were quality trimmed at Q25 with fastp and then assembled into clones with MiXCR by TCRdb, keeping productive beta chains. All rows with the same CDR3 protein become a single entry with the most common DNA and genes. These V and J calls originate from TCRdb's pipeline instead of the authors' own analysis. The sample contains 490,000 or so distinct CDR3 sequences, roughly 23% of them found a single time. The ten largest clones add up to under 0.85% of the sample.

From its cysteine to its phenylalanine, the CDR3 spans 12 amino acids. The sequence is cut down to CDR3 DNA, 36 bases in frame from base 1. V drops 6 bases and J drops 4 bases, leaving 8 bases in between. In its sample, this clonotype was seen many times. Its antigen target is currently unknown. No clone much larger than this one lies a single base away; base qualities are absent. What the work shows at the level of the full study, not this receptor alone: Identical TCR molecules sharing a barcode could cause highly expanded clone sizes to be underestimated. Spiked-in Jurkat TCR RNA equal to a single cell's worth was reported to be detectable even within 1,200,000 naive CD8 T cells. Without barcode sub-clustering, chimeric consensus sequences inflated TCR diversity; chimeras reached as high as 47%. In CMV-specific effector cells, clones with more than 20 RNA copies contained over 98% of molecules, whereas in naive cells such clones contained under 1% of molecules. Spiked-in Jurkat TCR RNA (roughly 10 copies' worth), which is not part of the donor repertoire, was contained in the naive libraries. Modeling estimated 2.5 to 3.5 recovered TCR RNA copies per cell, compared with roughly 10 by digital PCR, which implies roughly 30% capture efficiency.

The origin of this receptor is a human donor in good health. Some libraries in this study had Jurkat cell RNA spiked in. Specimen: naive CD8+ T cells from blood, with Jurkat cell RNA spiked in. The sample's cell subset or site label is to be understood as: FACS-sorted CD8+CD4-CCR7+CD45RA+ naive T cells. The chain was built from TRBV12-3 or TRBV12-4 and TRBJ2-3, with TRBD1 tentatively as D gene (5 bases match). The encoded CDR3 is CASRQGADTQYF. The base sequence is TGTGCCAGCAGGCAGGGTGCAGATACGCAGTATTTT.